This T cell receptor (beta chain) was recorded in a study of CD8 T cells in Susac syndrome. At the level of the study: Clinical remission applied to roughly 8 sequenced Susac syndrome patients, and roughly six had active disease. The study, taken as a whole, reports: The authors acknowledged that their TCR sequencing and HLA analysis involved a relatively small number of individuals.

An amount of RNA that ranged from roughly 0.45 to 1 ug was reverse transcribed with random hexamers. TCRdb used MiXCR to reprocess the immunoSEQ multiplex PCR reads, holding one entry per CDR3 protein. The sample gives under 250,000 distinct CDR3 sequences, over 90% of which show up once; 0.15% is in the top ten. Notes on this clonotype: Its antigen is still unknown.

Isolation of CD8+ and CD4+ T cells was performed negatively, whereas enrichment of TEMRA cells was done by FACS. This receptor was identified in a human donor with Susac syndrome. Sequenced input: CD4+ T cells from PBMCs.

This chain's CDR3 is CASSQVAGGIVTDTQYF. CDR3 sequence (DNA): TGCGCCAGCAGCCAAGTAGCAGGGGGCATTGTCACAGATACGCAGTATTTT. J is TRBJ2-3 and V is TRBV4-1, with TRBD1 matching 8 bases. Germline CDR1 MGHRA, CDR2 YSYEKL. The CDR3 runs to 17 residues. With V trimmed by 1 base and J by 2 bases, 8 bases remained unmatched.